These T cell receptor beta chains were read from a single sample in a study of technical replicates of blood from a handful of donors. This table comes from immunoSEQ multiplex PCR, and its TCRdb copy is limited to in-frame clones, with some not included. This table has tens of thousands of clones, 70% to 90% appearing once. Specimen: PBMCs. These receptors all come from a human donor in good health. Some clones in this sample may be carry-over from other donors' samples. The CDR3 runs from the conserved cysteine through the conserved F or W. Fields, in order: V gene, clone size, J gene, D gene, CDR3 DNA, CDR3 protein. The D gene is left open where the match is weak. Not all rows give a size; the values are once, few, many and, for expanded clones, a class.

v_gene: TRBV19; abundance: -; j_gene: TRBJ1-6; d_gene: -; CDR3nt: TGTGCCACGTCGCCAGGTTTTAATTCACCCCTCCACTTT; CDR3aa: CATSPGFNSPLHF
v_gene: TRBV9; abundance: -; j_gene: TRBJ2-2; d_gene: -; CDR3nt: TGTGCCAGCAGCGTGTTACTAACCGGGGAGCTGTTTTTT; CDR3aa: CASSVLLTGELFF
v_gene: TRBV6-5; abundance: -; j_gene: TRBJ2-1; d_gene: -; CDR3nt: TGTGCCAGCAAGGACACCTACAATGAGCAGTTCTTC; CDR3aa: CASKDTYNEQFF
v_gene: TRBV7-9; abundance: -; j_gene: TRBJ1-2; d_gene: -; CDR3nt: TGTGCCAGCAGTCAAAGCCGGGGAACTCAGGACTATGGCTACACCTTC; CDR3aa: CASSQSRGTQDYGYTF
v_gene: TRBV5-6; abundance: -; j_gene: TRBJ2-7; d_gene: TRBD1; CDR3nt: TGTGCCAGCAGCTTACCGGGACAGGGTACCAACGAGCAGTACTTC; CDR3aa: CASSLPGQGTNEQYF
v_gene: TRBV18; abundance: -; j_gene: TRBJ2-2; d_gene: -; CDR3nt: TGTGCCAGCTCACCCATACAGAACACCGGGGAGCTGTTTTTT; CDR3aa: CASSPIQNTGELFF
v_gene: TRBV5-1; abundance: -; j_gene: TRBJ2-7; d_gene: TRBD2; CDR3nt: TGCGCCAGCAGCTTGGTCCTAGCGGGAGGCGCCTACGAGCAGTACTTC; CDR3aa: CASSLVLAGGAYEQYF
v_gene: TRBV5-6; abundance: -; j_gene: TRBJ1-2; d_gene: -; CDR3nt: TGTGCCAGCAGCTTGAACGGGGGGGATGGCTACACCTTC; CDR3aa: CASSLNGGDGYTF
v_gene: TRBV13; abundance: -; j_gene: TRBJ1-1; d_gene: -; CDR3nt: TGTGCCAGCAGCTTTGGAGGGGCGCGTAACACTGAAGCTTTCTTT; CDR3aa: CASSFGGARNTEAFF
v_gene: TRBV29-1; abundance: -; j_gene: TRBJ2-1; d_gene: -; CDR3nt: TGCAGCGTCTATAAGCCTAGCAGCTCCTACAATGAGCAGTTCTTC; CDR3aa: CSVYKPSSSYNEQFF
v_gene: TRBV19; abundance: -; j_gene: TRBJ2-1; d_gene: -; CDR3nt: TGTGCCAGTAGTATTGCAGGGAATGAGCAGTTCTTC; CDR3aa: CASSIAGNEQFF
v_gene: TRBV7-9; abundance: -; j_gene: TRBJ1-1; d_gene: -; CDR3nt: TGTGCCAGCAGCCCATCCGTGTTCCAGGGGACTGAAGCTTTCTTT; CDR3aa: CASSPSVFQGTEAFF
v_gene: TRBV18; abundance: few; j_gene: TRBJ2-7; d_gene: -; CDR3nt: TGTGCCAGCTCACCACGGGGGGACGAGCAGTACTTC; CDR3aa: CASSPRGDEQYF
v_gene: TRBV4-2; abundance: once; j_gene: TRBJ2-1; d_gene: TRBD2; CDR3nt: TGTGCCAGCAGCCCCGGGACTAGCGGGGTGGACGAGCAGTTCTTC; CDR3aa: CASSPGTSGVDEQFF
v_gene: TRBV4-1; abundance: -; j_gene: TRBJ2-1; d_gene: -; CDR3nt: TGCGCCAGCAGCCAAGCCGGTGGGGGGAGCTCCTACAATGAGCAGTTCTTC; CDR3aa: CASSQAGGGSSYNEQFF
v_gene: TRBV10-3; abundance: few; j_gene: TRBJ1-1; d_gene: -; CDR3nt: TGTGCCATCAGTGAGTCCGGCTGGAGTCTGAACACTGAAGCTTTCTTT; CDR3aa: CAISESGWSLNTEAFF
v_gene: TRBV27; abundance: -; j_gene: TRBJ1-4; d_gene: TRBD1; CDR3nt: TGTGCCAGCAGTTCGACAGGGTTTGCTAATGAAAAACTGTTTTTT; CDR3aa: CASSSTGFANEKLFF
v_gene: TRBV9; abundance: -; j_gene: TRBJ2-5; d_gene: TRBD2; CDR3nt: TGTGCCAGCAGCGCGGGGGGGACTAACCAAGAGACCCAGTACTTC; CDR3aa: CASSAGGTNQETQYF
v_gene: TRBV5-6; abundance: -; j_gene: TRBJ1-1; d_gene: TRBD1; CDR3nt: TGTGCCAGCAGCTTACAGGGGTACACTGAAGCTTTCTTT; CDR3aa: CASSLQGYTEAFF
v_gene: TRBV7-2; abundance: -; j_gene: TRBJ2-5; d_gene: TRBD2; CDR3nt: TGTGCCAGCAGCTTAAAGGGTGGGAGCGGGGGGGCGGGAGAGACCCAGTACTTC; CDR3aa: CASSLKGGSGGAGETQYF
v_gene: TRBV19; abundance: medium-sized; j_gene: TRBJ1-1; d_gene: -; CDR3nt: TGTGCCAGTCGGGGGACCGTGAACACTGAAGCTTTCTTT; CDR3aa: CASRGTVNTEAFF
v_gene: TRBV11-2; abundance: -; j_gene: TRBJ2-7; d_gene: TRBD1; CDR3nt: TGTGCCAGCACCGCCCTCGACAGGGGTTTTTACGAGCAGTACTTC; CDR3aa: CASTALDRGFYEQYF
v_gene: TRBV7-9; abundance: -; j_gene: TRBJ1-5; d_gene: -; CDR3nt: TGTGCCAGCAGCCCCGGACACTATCAGCCCCAGCATTTT; CDR3aa: CASSPGHYQPQHF
v_gene: TRBV30; abundance: -; j_gene: TRBJ2-1; d_gene: -; CDR3nt: TGTGCCTGGAGTGGGGGGGGCAGCTCCTACAATGAGCAGTTCTTC; CDR3aa: CAWSGGGSSYNEQFF
v_gene: TRBV7-6; abundance: -; j_gene: TRBJ1-3; d_gene: -; CDR3nt: TGTGCCAGCAGCTTAGTCCAGGGCACTGGAAACACCATATATTTT; CDR3aa: CASSLVQGTGNTIYF
v_gene: TRBV7-2; abundance: once; j_gene: TRBJ2-2; d_gene: TRBD2; CDR3nt: TGTGCCAGCACCCACGGTAGCGGGAGGCGGGAGGGGGAGCTGTTTTTT; CDR3aa: CASTHGSGRREGELFF
v_gene: TRBV19; abundance: -; j_gene: TRBJ2-7; d_gene: TRBD1; CDR3nt: TGTGCCAGTAGTAGCAGGGGGGAGCAGTACTTC; CDR3aa: CASSSRGEQYF
v_gene: TRBV11-3; abundance: -; j_gene: TRBJ1-3; d_gene: TRBD1; CDR3nt: TGTGCCAGCATCTCCAGGGGGCGAGGAAACACCATATATTTT; CDR3aa: CASISRGRGNTIYF
v_gene: TRBV6-1; abundance: -; j_gene: TRBJ1-3; d_gene: TRBD1; CDR3nt: TGTGCCAGCAGCGAAGGCACCAACAGGGGAACGGGAAACACCATATATTTT; CDR3aa: CASSEGTNRGTGNTIYF
v_gene: TRBV27; abundance: -; j_gene: TRBJ2-6; d_gene: -; CDR3nt: TGTGCCAGCAGCCATGGGACTTCAATCTCTGGGGCCAACGTCCTGACTTTC; CDR3aa: CASSHGTSISGANVLTF
v_gene: TRBV11-2; abundance: -; j_gene: TRBJ2-6; d_gene: -; CDR3nt: TGTGCCAGCAGCTTTGCGGGACCCGGGGCCAACGTCCTGACTTTC; CDR3aa: CASSFAGPGANVLTF
v_gene: TRBV30; abundance: -; j_gene: TRBJ2-1; d_gene: TRBD2; CDR3nt: TGTGCCTGGAGTACTCCCGGGACTAGCGGGCTTGAGCAGTTCTTC; CDR3aa: CAWSTPGTSGLEQFF
v_gene: TRBV2; abundance: -; j_gene: TRBJ1-6; d_gene: TRBD1; CDR3nt: TGTGCCAGCAGAGGACAGGGGGATAATTCACCCCTCCACTTT; CDR3aa: CASRGQGDNSPLHF
v_gene: TRBV7-6; abundance: -; j_gene: TRBJ2-7; d_gene: TRBD2; CDR3nt: TGTGCCAGCAGCTTAGCGAGTGGTCGGGGGGGAACCTACGAGCAGTACTTC; CDR3aa: CASSLASGRGGTYEQYF
v_gene: TRBV6-6; abundance: -; j_gene: TRBJ1-5; d_gene: -; CDR3nt: TGTGCCAGCAGTAGACGAGGACAAGGGGATACTCAGCCCCAGCATTTT; CDR3aa: CASSRRGQGDTQPQHF
v_gene: TRBV4-2; abundance: -; j_gene: TRBJ2-3; d_gene: TRBD2; CDR3nt: TGTGCCAGCAGCCATGGGACTAGCGGGGGTGTGCAGTATTTT; CDR3aa: CASSHGTSGGVQYF
v_gene: TRBV2; abundance: -; j_gene: TRBJ1-2; d_gene: TRBD1; CDR3nt: TGTGCCAGCAGAACTGTGGACAGGGGGCAGAGAGGCTACACCTTC; CDR3aa: CASRTVDRGQRGYTF
v_gene: TRBV11-2; abundance: -; j_gene: TRBJ2-7; d_gene: -; CDR3nt: TGTGCCAGCAGCCAGGTCCAGGGAACCTACGAGCAGTACTTC; CDR3aa: CASSQVQGTYEQYF
v_gene: TRBV18; abundance: -; j_gene: TRBJ1-2; d_gene: -; CDR3nt: TGTGCCAGCTCACCACAATTGGTCTACAGCCGAGACTATGGCTACACCTTC; CDR3aa: CASSPQLVYSRDYGYTF
v_gene: TRBV19; abundance: -; j_gene: TRBJ2-7; d_gene: -; CDR3nt: TGTGCCAGTAGTCCGGACGGGGTAGGGGAGCAGTACTTC; CDR3aa: CASSPDGVGEQYF
v_gene: TRBV19; abundance: -; j_gene: TRBJ2-2; d_gene: -; CDR3nt: TGTGCCAGTAGTATAGCCCCCCTAGTATTGACCGGGGAGCTGTTTTTT; CDR3aa: CASSIAPLVLTGELFF
v_gene: TRBV19; abundance: -; j_gene: TRBJ1-2; d_gene: -; CDR3nt: TGTGCCAGTAGTCCGATTGGGGGGGGAGGCTACACCTTC; CDR3aa: CASSPIGGGGYTF
v_gene: TRBV10-1; abundance: once; j_gene: TRBJ1-1; d_gene: -; CDR3nt: TGCGCCAGCATCCCGGAGTGGGGGCTCACAGACACTGAAGCTTTCTTT; CDR3aa: CASIPEWGLTDTEAFF
v_gene: TRBV25-1; abundance: -; j_gene: TRBJ2-7; d_gene: -; CDR3nt: TGTGCCAGCAGTCGTGGCGGGTTCTACTCCTACGAGCAGTACTTC; CDR3aa: CASSRGGFYSYEQYF
v_gene: TRBV6-1; abundance: -; j_gene: TRBJ2-7; d_gene: TRBD2; CDR3nt: TGTGCCAGCAGTGGAATACTAGCGGGAGTATACGAGCAGTACTTC; CDR3aa: CASSGILAGVYEQYF
v_gene: TRBV4-2; abundance: few; j_gene: TRBJ1-2; d_gene: -; CDR3nt: TGTGCCAGCAGCCAAAGTCGGAACGTAGGACTTCGTTTC; CDR3aa: CASSQSRNVGLRF
v_gene: TRBV5-6; abundance: -; j_gene: TRBJ1-2; d_gene: TRBD1; CDR3nt: TGTGCCAGCAGCTTAGACAGGGGGCCCTATGGCTACACCTTC; CDR3aa: CASSLDRGPYGYTF
v_gene: TRBV6-1; abundance: -; j_gene: TRBJ2-2; d_gene: TRBD1; CDR3nt: TGTGCCAGCGGATTACAGGGGGGAATGTCCGGGGAGCTGTTTTTT; CDR3aa: CASGLQGGMSGELFF
v_gene: TRBV29-1; abundance: -; j_gene: TRBJ1-2; d_gene: -; CDR3nt: TGCAGCCATTACGCGGGGAACTATGGCTACACCTTC; CDR3aa: CSHYAGNYGYTF
v_gene: TRBV25-1; abundance: few; j_gene: TRBJ2-7; d_gene: -; CDR3nt: TGTGCCAGCAGCAGGGGCGGGGGCTACTACGAGCAGTACTTC; CDR3aa: CASSRGGGYYEQYF
v_gene: TRBV5-8; abundance: -; j_gene: TRBJ1-5; d_gene: -; CDR3nt: TGTGCCAGCAGCAGCGGGTCTCGCAATCAGCCCCAGCATTTT; CDR3aa: CASSSGSRNQPQHF
v_gene: TRBV5-6; abundance: -; j_gene: TRBJ1-6; d_gene: TRBD1; CDR3nt: TGTGCCAGCAGCCCGGGAGGGACAGCATATAATTCACCCCTCCACTTT; CDR3aa: CASSPGGTAYNSPLHF
v_gene: TRBV7-2; abundance: few; j_gene: TRBJ2-5; d_gene: -; CDR3nt: TGTGCCAGCAGCTTAGCATCACAGGGAATTTCAGAGACCCAGTACTTC; CDR3aa: CASSLASQGISETQYF
v_gene: TRBV7-3; abundance: -; j_gene: TRBJ2-3; d_gene: TRBD2; CDR3nt: TGTGCCAGCAGCTCCGACGGGGGGGGGACGCAGTATTTT; CDR3aa: CASSSDGGGTQYF
v_gene: TRBV5-4; abundance: -; j_gene: TRBJ1-6; d_gene: -; CDR3nt: TGTGCCAGCAGCCCAGGGAATTCACCCCTCCACTTT; CDR3aa: CASSPGNSPLHF